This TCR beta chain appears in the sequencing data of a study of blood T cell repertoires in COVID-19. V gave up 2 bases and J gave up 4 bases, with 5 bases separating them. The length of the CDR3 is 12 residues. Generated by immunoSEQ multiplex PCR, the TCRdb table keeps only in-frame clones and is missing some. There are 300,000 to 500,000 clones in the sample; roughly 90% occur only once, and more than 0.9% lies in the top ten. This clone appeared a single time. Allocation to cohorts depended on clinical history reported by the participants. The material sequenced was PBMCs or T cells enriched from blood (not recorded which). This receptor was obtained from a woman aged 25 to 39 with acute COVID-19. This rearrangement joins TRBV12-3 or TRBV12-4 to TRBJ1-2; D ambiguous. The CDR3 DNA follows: TGTGCCAGCAGTTTACTGTCCTATGGCTACACCTTC. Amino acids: CASSLLSYGYTF.